Listed below are T cell receptor beta chains from one sample, sequenced in a study of cytomegalovirus exposure and HLA in healthy donors. Method: immunoSEQ multiplex PCR; TCRdb's copy keeps in-frame clones and lacks some. The sample yields about 120,000 clones, about 84% seen once. The sequenced sample consisted of PBMCs. These receptor sequences come from a woman aged 25 to 39 in good health and CMV-seronegative. Both conserved end residues are part of each CDR3. D genes are given only for firm matches. Clone size is not always given. Where it is, it says once, few, many or a class for expanded clones.

v_gene	abundance	j_gene	d_gene	CDR3nt	CDR3aa
TRBV11-3	.	TRBJ1-2	TRBD1	TGTGCCAGCAGCACGGACAGGGTCAACTATGGCTACACCTTC	CASSTDRVNYGYTF
TRBV9	.	TRBJ2-2	.	TGTGCCAGCAGCGTAGCGGACACCGGGGAGCTGTTTTTT	CASSVADTGELFF
TRBV5-4	.	TRBJ2-3	TRBD2	TGTGCCAGCAGCTTGGACCCGGGGGGGCTAGGCACAGATACGCAGTATTTT	CASSLDPGGLGTDTQYF
TRBV2	.	TRBJ1-1	.	TGTGCCGCCAGAAGGGGCACGAACACTGAAGCTTTCTTT	CAARRGTNTEAFF
TRBV11-3	.	TRBJ1-2	.	TGTGCCAGCAGCTTAGGAGTCAGGGGATATGGCTACACCTTC	CASSLGVRGYGYTF
TRBV5-1	few	TRBJ1-5	.	TGCGCCAGCAGAGAACGTGCGGGAGGCAATCAGCCCCAGCATTTT	CASRERAGGNQPQHF
TRBV20-1	.	TRBJ2-1	.	TGCAGTGCTAGAGGTAACAATGAGCAGTTCTTC	CSARGNNEQFF
TRBV9	.	TRBJ2-7	.	TGTGCCAGCAGCGTAGGGGCGGGGGCGATCTACGAGCAGTACTTC	CASSVGAGAIYEQYF
TRBV7-9	.	TRBJ1-3	.	TGTGCCAGCAGCTTTACAGGCCTTGGTGGAAACACCATATATTTT	CASSFTGLGGNTIYF
TRBV5-4	.	TRBJ2-6	.	TGTGCCAGTGTAAGATGGCAAGGACACTCTGGGGCCAACGTCCTGACTTTC	CASVRWQGHSGANVLTF
TRBV7-2	.	TRBJ2-7	.	TGTGCCAGCAGCACAGGGACCTACGAGCAGTACTTC	CASSTGTYEQYF
TRBV27	.	TRBJ2-2	.	TGTGCCAGCAGTTCTCTAACCGCGAACACCGGGGAGCTGTTTTTT	CASSSLTANTGELFF
TRBV9	.	TRBJ1-4	TRBD1	TGTGCCAGCAGCGCGGAGACAGGGTTTAATGAAAAACTGTTTTTT	CASSAETGFNEKLFF
TRBV5-1	.	TRBJ2-3	.	TGCGCCAGCAGCCAACAGGGCGGGCGCACAGATACGCAGTATTTT	CASSQQGGRTDTQYF
TRBV10-3	.	TRBJ1-1	.	TGTGCCATCTCCGGGGGAAAAGAAGCTTTCTTT	CAISGGKEAFF
TRBV28	.	TRBJ1-1	.	TGTGCCAGCAGTCGCCACCAGGGGAACACTGAAGCTTTCTTT	CASSRHQGNTEAFF
TRBV11-2	once	TRBJ1-2	.	TGTGCCAGCAGCTCTACGACAGGAGTCTATGGCTACACCTTC	CASSSTTGVYGYTF
TRBV29-1	once	TRBJ1-4	.	TGCAGCGTTGACAGGGGAGAGGAAAAACTGTTTTTT	CSVDRGEEKLFF
TRBV6-5	.	TRBJ1-3	.	TGTGCCAGCAGTTATTCCGGAGGCTCTGGAAACACCATATATTTT	CASSYSGGSGNTIYF
TRBV19	.	TRBJ2-5	.	TGTGCCAGTAGTATACGCGGGGCCGGGGAGACCCAGTACTTC	CASSIRGAGETQYF
TRBV9	.	TRBJ2-1	.	TGTGCCAGCAGCTTACGACTGAGTTACAATGAGCAGTTCTTC	CASSLRLSYNEQFF
TRBV10-3	.	TRBJ1-1	TRBD1	TGTGCCATCAGTAGGACAGGCGGGACTGAAGCTTTCTTT	CAISRTGGTEAFF
TRBV18	.	TRBJ1-5	TRBD1	TGTGCCAGCTCACCGATGAGGGGGCAAGAAAATCAGCCCCAGCATTTT	CASSPMRGQENQPQHF